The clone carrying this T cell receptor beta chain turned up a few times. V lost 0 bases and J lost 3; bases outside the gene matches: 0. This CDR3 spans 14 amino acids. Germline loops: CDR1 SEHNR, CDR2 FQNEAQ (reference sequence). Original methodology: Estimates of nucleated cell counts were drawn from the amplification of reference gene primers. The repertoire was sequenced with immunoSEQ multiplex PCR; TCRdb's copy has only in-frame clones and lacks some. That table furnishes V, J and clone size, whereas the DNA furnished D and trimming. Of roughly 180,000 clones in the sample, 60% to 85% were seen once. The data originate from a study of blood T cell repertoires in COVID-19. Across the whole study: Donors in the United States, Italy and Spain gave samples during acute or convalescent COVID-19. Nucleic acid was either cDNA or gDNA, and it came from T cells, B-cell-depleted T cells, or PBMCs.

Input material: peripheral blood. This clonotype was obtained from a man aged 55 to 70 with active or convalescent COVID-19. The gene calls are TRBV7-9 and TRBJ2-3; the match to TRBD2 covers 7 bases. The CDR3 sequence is CASSLAGRTDTQYF. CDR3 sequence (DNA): TGTGCCAGCAGCTTAGCCGGGAGGACAGATACGCAGTATTTT.